These 27 T cell receptor beta chains were sequenced from one sample in a study of cytomegalovirus exposure and HLA in healthy donors. PCR primers comprised 60 Vbeta and 13 Jbeta primers. TCRdb keeps only in-frame clones here, not all; method: immunoSEQ multiplex PCR. Of about 200,000 clones listed, 70% to 85% were seen once; the top ten hold 0.098%. The specimen sequenced was PBMCs. These receptor sequences come from a boy aged 2 to 10 in good health and CMV-seronegative.

CDR3: CASRARTGTFYEQYF. CDR3 coding DNA: TGTGCCAGCAGGGCCCGGACAGGAACCTTCTACGAGCAGTACTTC. The J gene is TRBJ2-7, the V gene TRBV2; 7 bases map to TRBD1. Germline lookup yields CDR1 SNHLY and CDR2 FYNNEI. With V trimmed by 6 bases and J by 3 bases, 11 bases remained unmatched. CDR3 length: 15 residues.

The rearrangement links TRBV30 to TRBJ2-5, with D maybe TRBD2 (6 bases). The J call may be mistaken, given a closer DNA end match to TRBJ2-7. The CDR3 runs 13 residues. The germline CDR1 and CDR2 sequences are GTSNPN and SVGIG (reference sequence). CDR3 DNA sequence: TGTGCCTGGAGGGAGGGCAGGGCCTACGAGCAGTACTTC. Translating gives CAWREGRAYEQYF.

The chain carries TRBV2 and TRBJ1-3; D possibly corresponds to TRBD1 (6 bases). Between the trimmed V and J ends, which lost 5 bases and 2 bases, there was a span of 16 bases. This CDR3 is 16 amino acids long. Germline CDR1 is SNHLY and CDR2 is FYNNEI. The CDR3 coding sequence is TGTGCCAGCAGTATCGTGAAACAGGGTGCTGGAAACACCATATATTTT. Translating it yields CASSIVKQGAGNTIYF.

The gene calls are TRBV29-1 and TRBJ2-1; 7 bases are a match to TRBD1. The CDR3 contains 12 residues. The junction had 7 bases not matched to a gene; V was cut back by 6 bases and J by 8 bases. Per the germline V gene, CDR1 is SQVTM and CDR2 is ANQGSEA. CDR3 protein: CSVADRDDEQFF. CDR3 bases: TGCAGCGTCGCCGACAGGGACGATGAGCAGTTCTTC.

The chain has TRBV5-4 and TRBJ2-3; maybe TRBD2 (5 bases). V gave up 4 bases and J gave up 4 bases, with 19 bases separating them. There are 16 residues in the CDR3. Germline V gene lookup returns CDR1 SGHNT and CDR2 YYREEE (reference sequence). This chain's CDR3 is CASSPGLDEAADTQYF. In DNA, the CDR3 is TGTGCCAGCAGCCCCGGACTGGACGAGGCGGCAGATACGCAGTATTTT.

This chain uses TRBV6-5 with TRBJ1-1; D is undetermined. V lost 8 bases, J lost 0 bases, and 16 bases lay in between. The CDR3 consists of 15 residues. Germline V gene data show CDR1 as MNHEY and CDR2 as SVGAGI. The CDR3 sequence: CASFKGRVMNTEAFF. CDR3 bases: TGTGCCAGCTTCAAAGGGAGAGTCATGAACACTGAAGCTTTCTTT.

The chain employs TRBV18 and TRBJ1-1; possibly TRBD1 for D (5 bases). The CDR3 totals 14 residues. Per the germline V gene, CDR1 is KGHSH and CDR2 is LQKENI. V lost 3 bases and J lost 4, with 12 bases in between. The DNA of the CDR3 is TGTGCCAGCTCACCGGGTGGCAGGGTCACTGAAGCTTTCTTT. Amino acid sequence: CASSPGGRVTEAFF.

The chain uses TRBV7-9 and TRBJ1-3, with D uncertain. The germline CDR1 and CDR2 sequences are SEHNR and FQNEAQ (reference sequence). Deletions cut 5 bases from V and 1 base from J, with 15 bases between. CDR3 length equals 16 residues. The CDR3 sequence is CASSLLSYPSGNTIYF. For the CDR3, the DNA is TGTGCCAGCAGCCTCCTAAGCTATCCTTCTGGAAACACCATATATTTT.

The chain recombines TRBV2 with TRBJ2-3, with a tentative D call TRBD2 (5 bases). The CDR3 is 12 residues long. CDR1 and CDR2 (germline): SNHLY, FYNNEI. Trimming took off 7 bases at V and 5 bases at J, with 10 bases between the two ends. CDR3 in amino acids: CASKEEGDTQYF. Written as DNA, the CDR3 is TGTGCCAGCAAAGAAGAGGGAGATACGCAGTATTTT.

J is TRBJ2-1 and V is TRBV27; 7 nucleotides agree with TRBD1. Germline values: CDR1 MNHEY, CDR2 SMNVEV (reference sequence). V trimming: 6 bases; J trimming: 6 bases; junction bases outside the gene matches: 2. The CDR3 spans 12 residues. For the CDR3, the DNA is TGTGCCAGCAGGCGGACAGGCAATGAGCAGTTCTTC. It yields the protein CASRRTGNEQFF.

J is TRBJ1-2 and V is TRBV27; no clear D. The length of the CDR3 is 14 residues. Trimming took 0 bases from V and 4 from J, leaving 9 bases between them. The germline CDR1 and CDR2 sequences are MNHEY and SMNVEV (reference sequence). CDR3 sequence reads: CASSLSGSVYGYTF. CDR3 coding DNA: TGTGCCAGCAGTTTATCAGGCAGCGTCTATGGCTACACCTTC.

V gene TRBV7-2 combines with J gene TRBJ2-2; D is uncertain. Germline values: CDR1 SGHTA, CDR2 FQGNSA. Trimming shortened V by 1 base and J by 5 bases, and 5 bases separated the two germline ends. The CDR3 loop spans 13 amino acids. CDR3 in DNA: TGTGCCAGCAGCTTAGGTGCGACCGGGGAGCTGTTTTTT. Amino acids: CASSLGATGELFF.

The rearrangement links TRBV4-3 to TRBJ2-1; D not resolved. This CDR3 is built from 17 residues. CDR1 LGHNA and CDR2 YSLEER come from the germline V gene. The V end was cut by 0 bases, the J end by 0 bases, with 12 bases between. DNA for the CDR3: TGCGCCAGCAGCCAAGATCCGATTCCGAGCTCCTACAATGAGCAGTTCTTC. Translating it yields CASSQDPIPSSYNEQFF.

This chain uses TRBV7-9 with TRBJ2-1, with 13 bases matching TRBD2. CDR3 length: 15 residues. Trimming took 5 bases from V and 6 from J; bases not matched to a gene: 4. Germline CDR1 SEHNR, CDR2 FQNEAQ (reference sequence). The DNA for the CDR3 is TGTGCCAGCAGCCTCGGGACTAGCGGGGCCAATGAGCAGTTCTTC. This encodes CASSLGTSGANEQFF.

The chain has TRBV10-1 and TRBJ2-1; possible D gene TRBD2, 6 bases. Trimming pared 5 bases from V and 7 bases from J, leaving 9 bases between. From germline, CDR1 is WNHNN and CDR2 SYGVQD (reference sequence). CDR3 size: 12 residues. As DNA, the CDR3 is TGCGCCAGCAGTCAACGGGGGAATGAGCAGTTCTTC. Its protein is CASSQRGNEQFF.

The V call is TRBV10-3, the J call TRBJ2-3; D is uncertain. Trimming left V 4 bases short and J 0 bases short, with 11 bases between. Germline CDR1 is ENHRY and CDR2 is SYGVKD. The CDR3 runs 15 residues. This chain's CDR3 is CAISGNGLSTDTQYF. DNA for the CDR3: TGTGCCATCAGTGGAAACGGTCTTAGCACAGATACGCAGTATTTT.

V is TRBV27 and J is TRBJ1-2; possible D gene TRBD1, 5 bases. The CDR3 runs 14 residues. The germline gives CDR1 MNHEY, CDR2 SMNVEV (reference sequence). Trimming removed 9 bases at V and 0 bases at J, with 14 bases between. The CDR3 loop is CASAKTGPNYGYTF. The CDR3 DNA follows: TGTGCCAGTGCCAAAACAGGTCCTAACTATGGCTACACCTTC.

The V call is TRBV18, the J call TRBJ1-2; D gene ambiguous. Germline V lookup: CDR1 KGHSH, CDR2 LQKENI. The CDR3 length is 14 residues. V shed 2 bases and J shed 1 base, with 8 bases lying between them. The CDR3 region has the DNA TGTGCCAGCTCACCATCTGAGGATAACTATGGCTACACCTTC. It translates to CASSPSEDNYGYTF.

J is TRBJ1-6 and V is TRBV5-1; the match to TRBD1 covers 11 bases. The CDR3 is made up of 14 amino acids. With 7 bases clipped from V and 6 bases from J, the junction kept 3 bases outside the gene matches. Germline-derived CDR1 and CDR2 are SGHRS and YFSETQ. The CDR3 DNA sequence: TGCGCCAGCGGACAGGGGGCTTTTAATTCACCCCTCCACTTT. Translating gives CASGQGAFNSPLHF.

The J gene is TRBJ1-1, the V gene TRBV6-5; D unresolved. Trimming removed 3 bases from V and 3 bases from J, with 8 bases in between. Looked up from germline, CDR1 is MNHEY and CDR2 is SVGAGI. The length of the CDR3 is 13 residues. For the CDR3, the DNA is TGTGCCAGCAGTTATACCCAGGACACTGAAGCTTTCTTT. Translated, it gives CASSYTQDTEAFF.

The chain carries TRBV5-1 and TRBJ1-1, with D possibly TRBD1 on 6 matching bases. The CDR3 is 16 amino acids. Germline V gene data show CDR1 as SGHRS and CDR2 as YFSETQ. Trimming left V 0 bases short and J 5 bases short, with 17 bases between. This CDR3 reads CASSLANLAGATEAFF. The CDR3 DNA reads as TGCGCCAGCAGCTTGGCCAATCTGGCAGGGGCGACTGAAGCTTTCTTT.

The V and J genes are TRBV30 and TRBJ1-2, with a possible D match to TRBD1 (6 bases). CDR1 GTSNPN and CDR2 SVGIG come from the germline V gene (reference sequence). Trimming took 3 bases from V and 6 from J, leaving 14 bases between them. This CDR3 is 13 amino acids long. The CDR3 region is CAWSLGGWHGYTF. CDR3 sequence (DNA): TGTGCCTGGAGCCTAGGGGGTTGGCATGGCTACACCTTC.

The gene calls are TRBV7-9 and TRBJ1-5; 9 bases fit TRBD1. Unmatched junction bases numbered 23, after V lost 5 bases and J lost 9 bases. The CDR3 has 19 residues. Germline V gene sequence: CDR1 SEHNR, CDR2 FQNEAQ (reference sequence). CDR3 residues: CASSHTPPLGPDRGGPQHF. CDR3 DNA: TGTGCCAGCAGCCACACCCCACCCTTAGGTCCGGACAGGGGTGGGCCCCAGCATTTT.

J is TRBJ2-7 and V is TRBV9, with TRBD1 identical over 9 bases. Germline CDR1 and CDR2: SGDLS and YYNGEE. After removal of 4 bases from V and 4 bases from J, the junction contained 12 bases not matched to a gene. The CDR3 spans 16 residues. CDR3: CASSPHRGPRPYEQYF. In nucleotides, the CDR3 is TGTGCCAGCAGCCCGCACAGGGGGCCCCGCCCGTACGAGCAGTACTTC.

The chain has TRBV2 and TRBJ2-7; D is ambiguous. The CDR3 is 14 amino acids. The V gene lost 0 bases and the J gene lost 4 bases, with 10 bases spanning the gap. The germline V gene encodes CDR1 SNHLY and CDR2 FYNNEI. CDR3 DNA: TGTGCCAGCAGTGAAGCGTCCTTCAGTTACGAGCAGTACTTC. Translating it yields CASSEASFSYEQYF.

Only a few counts were recorded for this clone. The V call is TRBV29-1, the J call TRBJ1-1, with 9 bases fitting TRBD1. V trimming: 5 bases; J trimming: 6 bases; junction bases outside the gene matches: 7. CDR1 SQVTM and CDR2 ANQGSEA come from the germline V gene. The length of the CDR3 is 13 residues. CDR3 in amino acids: CSVPRGDRAEAFF. CDR3 sequence (DNA): TGCAGCGTTCCCAGGGGGGACAGGGCTGAAGCTTTCTTT.

This CDR3 reads CASSLGTDFGGYTF. CDR3 nucleotide sequence: TGTGCCAGCAGCTTGGGGACGGACTTTGGTGGCTACACCTTC. The chain uses TRBV5-4 and TRBJ1-2; D is unresolved. In germline, CDR1 is SGHNT, CDR2 YYREEE (reference sequence). The CDR3 runs 14 residues. The V and J ends lost 0 bases and 7 bases respectively, with 13 bases between them.